The clone carrying this TCR beta chain was picked up many times. No DNA is shown, since the ends of the CDR3 on it are uncertain; the CDR3 is the one TCRdb lists. These data originate in a study of kidney transplant recipient with SARS-CoV-2 infection. MiXCR was run by TCRdb on the reads, yielding one entry per CDR3 protein. Here the sample spans approximately 250,000 distinct CDR3 sequences, roughly 26% being singletons. The CDR3 spans 19 amino acids, including both terminal residues. The rearrangement links TRBV7-5 to TRBJ1-2. TRBV7-5 is shown as a pseudogene. Sequencing used a blood sample, obtained at baseline and between days 110 and 120 from a kidney transplant recipient. This clonotype was obtained from a male patient aged 30 to 40 who had COVID-19 and was a kidney transplant recipient. Some T cells may originate from the graft donor. CDR3 sequence reads: CISVPEVICEVGKTYGYTF.